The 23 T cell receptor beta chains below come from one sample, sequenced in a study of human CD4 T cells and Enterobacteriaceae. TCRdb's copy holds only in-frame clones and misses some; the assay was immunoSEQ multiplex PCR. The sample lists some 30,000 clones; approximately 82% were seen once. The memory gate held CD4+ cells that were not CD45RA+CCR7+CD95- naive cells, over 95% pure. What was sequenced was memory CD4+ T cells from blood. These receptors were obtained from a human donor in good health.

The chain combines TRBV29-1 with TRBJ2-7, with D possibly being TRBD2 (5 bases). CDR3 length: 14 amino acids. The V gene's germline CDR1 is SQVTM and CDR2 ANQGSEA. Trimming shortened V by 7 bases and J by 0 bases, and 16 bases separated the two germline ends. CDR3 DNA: TGCAGCGCCACGACCCCGGGGAGCTCCTACGAGCAGTACTTC. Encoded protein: CSATTPGSSYEQYF.

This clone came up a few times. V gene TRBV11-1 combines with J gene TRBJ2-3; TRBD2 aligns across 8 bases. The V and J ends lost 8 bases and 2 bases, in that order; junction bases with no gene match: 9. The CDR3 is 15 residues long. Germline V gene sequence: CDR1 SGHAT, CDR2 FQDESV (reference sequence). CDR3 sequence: CASGPAGVITDTQYF. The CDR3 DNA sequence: TGTGCCAGCGGACCAGCGGGAGTAATCACAGATACGCAGTATTTT.

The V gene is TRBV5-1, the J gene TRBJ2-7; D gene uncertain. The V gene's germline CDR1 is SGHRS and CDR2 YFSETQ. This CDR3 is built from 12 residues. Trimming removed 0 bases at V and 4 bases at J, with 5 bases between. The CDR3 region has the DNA TGCGCCAGCAGCTTGGAAGCTTACGAGCAGTACTTC. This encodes CASSLEAYEQYF.

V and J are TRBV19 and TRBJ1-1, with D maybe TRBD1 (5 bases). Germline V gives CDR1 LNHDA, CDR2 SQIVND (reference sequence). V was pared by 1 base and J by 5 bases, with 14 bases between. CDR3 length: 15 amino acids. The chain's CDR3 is CASSIGAGMGTEAFF. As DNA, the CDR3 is TGTGCCAGTAGTATAGGGGCAGGGATGGGGACTGAAGCTTTCTTT.

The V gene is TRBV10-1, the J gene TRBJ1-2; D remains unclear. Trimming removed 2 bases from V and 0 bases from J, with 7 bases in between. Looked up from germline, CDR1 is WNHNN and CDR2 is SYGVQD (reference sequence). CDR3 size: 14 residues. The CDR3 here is CASSESGTNYGYTF. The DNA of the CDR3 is TGCGCCAGCAGTGAGAGCGGGACTAACTATGGCTACACCTTC.

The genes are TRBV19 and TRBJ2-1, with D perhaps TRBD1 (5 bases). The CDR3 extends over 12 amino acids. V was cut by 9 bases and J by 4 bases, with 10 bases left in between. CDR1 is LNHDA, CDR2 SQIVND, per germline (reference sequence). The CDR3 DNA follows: TGTGCCAGCGGATCAGGGTACAATGAGCAGTTCTTC. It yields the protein CASGSGYNEQFF.

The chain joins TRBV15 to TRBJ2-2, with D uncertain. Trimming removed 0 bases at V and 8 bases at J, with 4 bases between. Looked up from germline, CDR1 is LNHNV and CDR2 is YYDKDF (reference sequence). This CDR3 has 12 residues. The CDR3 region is CATSRDLGELFF. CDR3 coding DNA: TGTGCCACCAGCAGAGATTTGGGGGAGCTGTTTTTT.

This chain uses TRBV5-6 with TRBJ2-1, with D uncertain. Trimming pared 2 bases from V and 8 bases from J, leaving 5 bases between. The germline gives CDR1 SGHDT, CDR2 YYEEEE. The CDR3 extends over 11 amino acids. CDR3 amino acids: CASSFSDEQFF. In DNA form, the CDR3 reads TGTGCCAGCAGCTTCTCTGATGAGCAGTTCTTC.

The CDR3 region has the DNA TGTGCCAGCAGCCCAGGGTCGCGCTATGGCTACACCTTC. This sequence encodes CASSPGSRYGYTF. J is TRBJ1-2 and V is TRBV7-9; D might be TRBD1 (5 bases). The V and J ends lost 5 bases and 4 bases respectively, with 11 bases between them. The germline gives CDR1 SEHNR, CDR2 FQNEAQ (reference sequence). This CDR3 spans 13 amino acids.

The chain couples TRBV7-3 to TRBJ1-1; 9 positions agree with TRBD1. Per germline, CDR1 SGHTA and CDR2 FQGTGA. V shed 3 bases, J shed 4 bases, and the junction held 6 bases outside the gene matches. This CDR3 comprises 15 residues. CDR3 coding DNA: TGTGCCAGCAGCTTGGACCGGGACAGGGTCACTGAAGCTTTCTTT. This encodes CASSLDRDRVTEAFF.

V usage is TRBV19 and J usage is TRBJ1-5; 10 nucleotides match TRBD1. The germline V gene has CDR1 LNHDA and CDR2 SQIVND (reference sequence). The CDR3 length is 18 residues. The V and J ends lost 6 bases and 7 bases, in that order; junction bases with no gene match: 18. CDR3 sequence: CASSTDMTGTGVRQPQHF. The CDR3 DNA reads TGTGCCAGTAGCACGGACATGACCGGGACAGGGGTTCGGCAGCCCCAGCATTTT.

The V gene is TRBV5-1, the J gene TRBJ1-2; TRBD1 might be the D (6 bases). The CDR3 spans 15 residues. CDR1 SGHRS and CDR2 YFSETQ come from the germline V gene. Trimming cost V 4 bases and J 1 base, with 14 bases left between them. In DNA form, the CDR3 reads TGCGCCAGCAGCCCGACCGGACAGATTAACTATGGCTACACCTTC. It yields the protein CASSPTGQINYGYTF.

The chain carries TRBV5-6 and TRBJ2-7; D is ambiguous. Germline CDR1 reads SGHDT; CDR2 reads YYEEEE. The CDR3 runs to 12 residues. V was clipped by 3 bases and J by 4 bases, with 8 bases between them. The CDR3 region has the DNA TGTGCCAGCAGCTCTATCGGTTACGAGCAGTACTTC. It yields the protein CASSSIGYEQYF.

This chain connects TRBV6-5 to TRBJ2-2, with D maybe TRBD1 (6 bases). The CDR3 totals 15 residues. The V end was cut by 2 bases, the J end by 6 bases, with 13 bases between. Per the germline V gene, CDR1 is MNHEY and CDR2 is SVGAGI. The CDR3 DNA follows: TGTGCCAGCAGTTACGCAAGGAAGGGGGCCGGGGAGCTGTTTTTT. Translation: CASSYARKGAGELFF.

CDR3 loop: CASMGSSGRDNEQFF. CDR3 in DNA: TGTGCCAGTATGGGTTCTAGCGGGAGGGACAATGAGCAGTTCTTC. The chain has TRBV19 and TRBJ2-1, with TRBD2 identical over 12 bases. The V and J ends lost 7 bases and 5 bases, in that order; junction bases with no gene match: 6. Germline V lookup: CDR1 LNHDA, CDR2 SQIVND (reference sequence). The CDR3 runs to 15 residues.

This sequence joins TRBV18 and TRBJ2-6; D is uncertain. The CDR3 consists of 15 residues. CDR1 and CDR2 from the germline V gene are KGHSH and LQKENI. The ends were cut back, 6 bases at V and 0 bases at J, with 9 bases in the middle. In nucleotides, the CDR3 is TGTGCCAGCTCGCAAGAGGTCTCTGGGGCCAACGTCCTGACTTTC. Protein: CASSQEVSGANVLTF.

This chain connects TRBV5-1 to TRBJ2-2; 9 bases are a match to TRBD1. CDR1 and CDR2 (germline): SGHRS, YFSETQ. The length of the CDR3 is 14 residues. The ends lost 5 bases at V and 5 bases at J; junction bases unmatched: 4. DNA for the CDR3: TGCGCCAGCAGAGGCGGGACAGGGACCGGGGAGCTGTTTTTT. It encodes CASRGGTGTGELFF. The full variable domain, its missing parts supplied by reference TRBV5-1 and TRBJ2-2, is KAGVTQTPRYLIKTRGQQVTLSCSPISGHRSVSWYQQTPGQGLQFLFEYFSETQRNKGNFPGRFSGRQFSNSRSEMNVSTLELGDSALYLCASRGGTGTGELFFGEGSRLTVL.

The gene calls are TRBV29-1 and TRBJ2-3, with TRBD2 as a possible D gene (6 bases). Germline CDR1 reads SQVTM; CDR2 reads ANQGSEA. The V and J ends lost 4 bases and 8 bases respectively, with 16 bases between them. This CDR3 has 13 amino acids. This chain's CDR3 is CSVGGGSWGTQYF. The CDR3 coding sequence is TGCAGCGTTGGAGGAGGGAGCTGGGGTACGCAGTATTTT.

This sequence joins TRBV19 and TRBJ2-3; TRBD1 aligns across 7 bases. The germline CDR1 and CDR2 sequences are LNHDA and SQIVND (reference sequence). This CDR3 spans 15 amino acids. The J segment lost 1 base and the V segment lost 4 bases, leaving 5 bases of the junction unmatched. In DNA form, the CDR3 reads TGTGCCAGTAGTACCGCCGGGACAGGCACAGATACGCAGTATTTT. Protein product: CASSTAGTGTDTQYF.

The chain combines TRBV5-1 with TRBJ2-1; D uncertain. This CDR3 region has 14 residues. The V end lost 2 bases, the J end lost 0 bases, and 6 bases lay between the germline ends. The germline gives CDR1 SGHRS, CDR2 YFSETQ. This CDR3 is CASSFGGSYNEQFF. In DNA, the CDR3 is TGCGCCAGCAGCTTTGGCGGCTCCTACAATGAGCAGTTCTTC.

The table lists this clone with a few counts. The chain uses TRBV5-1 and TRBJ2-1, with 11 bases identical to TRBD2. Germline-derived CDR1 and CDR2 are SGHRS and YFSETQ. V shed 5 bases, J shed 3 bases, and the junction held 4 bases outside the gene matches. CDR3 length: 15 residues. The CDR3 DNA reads TGCGCCAGCAGTTTTACTAGCGGGAGCTACAATGAGCAGTTCTTC. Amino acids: CASSFTSGSYNEQFF.

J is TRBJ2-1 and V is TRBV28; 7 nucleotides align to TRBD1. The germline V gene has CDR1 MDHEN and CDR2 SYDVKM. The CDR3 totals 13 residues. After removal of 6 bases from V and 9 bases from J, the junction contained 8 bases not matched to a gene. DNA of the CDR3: TGTGCCAGCAGGCGAGGGGGCCCGGGTGAGCAGTTCTTC. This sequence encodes CASRRGGPGEQFF.

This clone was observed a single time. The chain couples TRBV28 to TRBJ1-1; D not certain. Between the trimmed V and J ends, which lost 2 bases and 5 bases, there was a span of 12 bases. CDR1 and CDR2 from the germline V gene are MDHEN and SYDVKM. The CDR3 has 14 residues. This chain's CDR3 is CASSLAAPGTEAFF. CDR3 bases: TGTGCCAGCAGTTTAGCGGCCCCGGGGACTGAAGCTTTCTTT.